Included here is one T cell receptor beta chain sequence, with context. Its antigen is unknown. No much larger clone is present one base from it, and per-base qualities are unavailable. Its CDR3 holds 14 amino acids, cysteine through phenylalanine. This entry keeps only the CDR3 DNA: 42 bases, framed from base 1. CDR1 and CDR2 (GTSNPN, SVGIG) derive from the germline V gene (reference sequence). Trimming removed 5 bases from V and 7 bases from J, leaving 17 bases between the germline ends. The data were obtained in a study of T-cell memory formation after mild COVID-19 (dated by TCRdb to about 2021). Study-level background: TCR sequence clusters from the two donors were largely donor specific. The cohort was made up of two young adult volunteers, one female and one male, who were previously healthy. T-cell clones expanding and contracting after mild COVID-19 in a couple of donors were tracked by longitudinal TCRalpha and TCRbeta repertoire sequencing. The research as a whole found: Balanced CD4/CD8 phenotypes were observed for clones contracting from day 15 to 85, whereas a bias towards CD4+ was observed for a second wave of clones expanding from day 15 to 37. Contracting CD4+ clones turned up mainly in the CM and EM memory subsets, whereas EMRA was where CD8+ clones were enriched. The study covered only a couple of mild cases, and larger cohorts including severe cases with pre-infection samples were considered necessary. SARS-CoV-2 specificity of the second-wave clones peaking on day 37 was not confirmed. The detection of some responding clones in pre-infection memory suggests that pre-existing cross-reactive memory T cells joined the SARS-CoV-2 response.

Sequencing relied on an Illumina NovaSeq 6000. Using 5'RACE with constant-segment primers, TCRalpha and TCRbeta cDNA libraries were constructed, with sample barcodes and unique molecular identifiers added in the process. RNA was extracted from every sample with Trizol reagent. Library amplification was performed in two PCR steps, and a second sample barcode and Illumina TruSeq adapters were introduced in the second step. The libraries were sequenced on an Illumina NovaSeq using 2 x 150 bp paired-end reads. As for the original processing: Demultiplexing of reads and collapsing into UMI-guided consensus sequences were performed with migec v1.2.7. With mixcr v2.1.11, UMI consensuses were aligned to TRA and TRB V and J templates and assembled into clonotypes. A clonotype was counted as expanded or contracted only when both edgeR and NoisET called the clonotype significant, with the noise models trained on biological replicates. For edgeR calls, a false discovery rate-adjusted p below 0.01 and a log2 fold-change threshold of 1 were applied. As an exploratory analysis of dynamics, max-normalized trajectories of the 1000 most abundant clonotypes were examined with PCA combined with hierarchical clustering. Separately sequenced CD4+ and CD8+ repertoires were used to assign a CD4 or CD8 phenotype to each responding clone. TCRdb reprocessing: public reads trimmed at Q25 with fastp, clones called with MiXCR, in-frame beta chains kept. Rows merge per CDR3 protein into single entries with the most common DNA and genes. The V and J calls shown here were made by TCRdb, not taken from the authors' results. The sample includes under 150,000 distinct CDR3 sequences, with around a sixth observed a single time. About 15% of the sample is held by the ten biggest clonotypes.

PBMCs were isolated by Ficoll-Paque density gradient centrifugation. This receptor was obtained from an adult woman who had mild COVID-19 (a few samples of this study predate the infection). The sample titles of this study are shuffled in the database, so cell type and time point are left out; the donor was told from shared clones. The rearranged chain carries TRBV30 and TRBJ1-4, with no D gene named confidently. Sequencing was done on a sample of PBMCs or a T cell subset sorted from them (not recorded which). The bases read TGTGCCTGGGGCCCTGATCTACTGGCTGAAAAACTGTTTTTT. This is translated as CAWGPDLLAEKLFF.